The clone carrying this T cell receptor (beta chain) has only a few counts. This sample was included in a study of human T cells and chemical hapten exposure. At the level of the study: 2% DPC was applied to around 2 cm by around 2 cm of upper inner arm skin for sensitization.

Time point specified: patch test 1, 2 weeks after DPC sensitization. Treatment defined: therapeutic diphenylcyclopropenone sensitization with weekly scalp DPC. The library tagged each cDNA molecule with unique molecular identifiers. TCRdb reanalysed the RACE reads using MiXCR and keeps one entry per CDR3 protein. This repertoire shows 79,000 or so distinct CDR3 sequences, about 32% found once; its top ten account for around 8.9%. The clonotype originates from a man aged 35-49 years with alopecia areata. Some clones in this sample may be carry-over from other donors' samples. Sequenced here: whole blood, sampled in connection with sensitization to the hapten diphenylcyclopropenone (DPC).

This CDR3 is CASSPGQASGLSEGQYF. The CDR3 nucleotides read TGTGCCAGCAGCCCTGGGCAAGCTAGCGGGTTGTCTGAGGGCCAGTACTTC. This chain joins TRBV7-9 and TRBJ2-5; 8 nucleotides align to TRBD2. The CDR3 has 17 amino acids. CDR1 is SEHNR, CDR2 FQNEAQ, per germline (reference sequence). V dropped 5 bases and J dropped 10; count of bases not matched to a gene: 21.